These 28 T cell receptor beta chains came from one sample sequenced in a study of cytomegalovirus exposure and HLA in healthy donors. The PCR made use of 60 Vbeta and 13 Jbeta primers. Assay used: immunoSEQ multiplex PCR; TCRdb lists only in-frame clones, some missing. The repertoire has more than 95,000 clones, more than 75% of them found once; the top ten carry approximately 1.7%. What was sequenced was PBMCs. The receptors were sampled from a woman between 40 and 50 years old in good health and CMV-seronegative.

This chain links TRBV4-2 with TRBJ2-7, with 7 positions matching TRBD2. In germline, CDR1 is LGHNA, CDR2 YNFKEQ. The CDR3 contains 16 residues. V lost 4 bases, J lost 3 bases, and 12 bases stayed unmatched. The CDR3 sequence: CASSPKPLASIYEQYF. As DNA, the CDR3 is TGTGCCAGCAGCCCCAAGCCACTAGCGTCTATCTACGAGCAGTACTTC.

The sample holds a few counts of this clone. The J gene is TRBJ1-1, the V gene TRBV4-3; D not certain. Germline values: CDR1 LGHNA, CDR2 YSLEER. V shed 3 bases and J shed 0 bases, with 17 bases lying between them. The CDR3 is 17 residues long. The CDR3 reads CASSQTTGSRMNTEAFF. In nucleotides, the CDR3 is TGCGCCAGCAGCCAGACTACGGGCAGTCGTATGAACACTGAAGCTTTCTTT.

The rearrangement joins TRBV7-8 to TRBJ1-2; D might be TRBD1 (5 bases). This CDR3 has 15 residues. Germline loops: CDR1 SGHVS, CDR2 FQNEAQ. The V end was cut by 0 bases, the J end by 5 bases, with 13 bases between. CDR3 in amino acids: CASSLAPGDLYGYTF. The CDR3 DNA sequence: TGTGCCAGCAGCTTAGCGCCGGGGGACTTATATGGCTACACCTTC.

The V call is TRBV7-2, the J call TRBJ1-1; no firm D call. CDR1 is SGHTA and CDR2 is FQGNSA in the germline V gene. Trimming shortened V by 5 bases and J by 9 bases, and 10 bases separated the two germline ends. The CDR3 is 11 amino acids. In DNA, the CDR3 is TGTGCCAGCAGCCCACTCTTCCAAGCTTTCTTT. This encodes CASSPLFQAFF.

The rearrangement links TRBV28 to TRBJ1-1; 10 bases line up with TRBD1. The V and J ends lost 6 bases and 1 base, in that order; junction bases with no gene match: 26. CDR1 MDHEN and CDR2 SYDVKM come from the germline V gene. CDR3 length: 22 amino acids. The DNA of the CDR3 is TGTGCCAGCAGCCGTGCCGTTGGGGAGGACGGGACAGGGGTCGGAAAGAACACTGAAGCTTTCTTT. It specifies CASSRAVGEDGTGVGKNTEAFF.

The genes are TRBV7-3 and TRBJ1-6; a possible D gene is TRBD1 (6 bases). Trimming pared 2 bases from V and 7 bases from J, leaving 12 bases between. The CDR3 runs 15 residues. CDR1 and CDR2 (germline): SGHTA, FQGTGA. DNA of the CDR3: TGTGCCAGCAGCTTAGGGGACAAATCGAATTCACCCCTCCACTTT. It specifies CASSLGDKSNSPLHF.

Ten or more counts support this clone. DNA of the CDR3: TGTGCCAGCAGTTACTCATTGGGGGGGGACACCGGGGAGCTGTTTTTT. This gives the protein CASSYSLGGDTGELFF. The rearrangement links TRBV6-5 to TRBJ2-2; 7 bases map to TRBD2. This CDR3 is built from 16 residues. V lost 0 bases, J lost 3 bases, and 4 bases stayed unmatched. Looked up from germline, CDR1 is MNHEY and CDR2 is SVGAGI.

The rearrangement uses TRBV2 and TRBJ1-5, with TRBD1 identical over 7 bases. The CDR3 is 15 amino acids. Germline CDR1 is SNHLY and CDR2 is FYNNEI. V was clipped by 7 bases and J by 4 bases; unmatched bases: 10. The DNA for the CDR3 is TGTGCCAGCAACCCTGGACAGGCCCCTAATCAGCCCCAGCATTTT. As protein: CASNPGQAPNQPQHF.

The chain links TRBV5-5 to TRBJ2-1; D is uncertain. There are 13 residues in the CDR3. Germline V CDR1 and CDR2: SGHKS, YYEKEE (reference sequence). V was pared by 0 bases and J by 3 bases, with 4 bases between. CDR3 coding DNA: TGTGCCAGCAGCTTGGGAGGCTACAATGAGCAGTTCTTC. It encodes CASSLGGYNEQFF.

The CDR3 region is CASSSSQGIGGYTF. For the CDR3, the DNA is TGCGCCAGCAGCTCAAGCCAGGGAATAGGGGGCTACACCTTC. The chain carries TRBV4-3 and TRBJ1-2; D possibly corresponds to TRBD1 (5 bases). CDR1 is LGHNA, CDR2 YSLEER, per germline. The CDR3 is 14 residues long. V shed 5 bases and J shed 8 bases, with 18 bases lying between them.

This sequence joins TRBV14 and TRBJ1-1, with D maybe TRBD1 (6 bases). CDR1 and CDR2 from the germline V gene are SGHDN and FVKESK. V was trimmed by 6 bases and J by 3 bases, leaving 14 bases between them. The CDR3 has 14 amino acids. The CDR3 spells CASSRTGLDTEAFF. CDR3 DNA sequence: TGTGCCAGCAGTCGTACAGGGCTCGACACTGAAGCTTTCTTT.

CDR3 amino acids: CSVQTKYRTGGYGYTF. Here the CDR3 DNA reads TGCAGCGTTCAAACTAAATATAGGACAGGGGGGTATGGCTACACCTTC. The chain is built from TRBV29-1 and TRBJ1-2; 10 bases align to TRBD1. This CDR3 comprises 16 residues. V lost 5 bases and J lost 5; bases outside the gene matches: 14. Germline values: CDR1 SQVTM, CDR2 ANQGSEA. Looking up the rest from reference TRBV29-1 and TRBJ1-2 gives the full variable domain: SAVISQKPSRDICQRGTSLTIQCQVDSQVTMMFWYRQQPGQSLTLIATANQGSEATYESGFVIDKFPISRPNLTFSTLTVSNMSPEDSSIYLCSVQTKYRTGGYGYTFGSGTRLTVV.

The V and J genes are TRBV4-3 and TRBJ1-4, with 10 bases that match TRBD1. The CDR3 contains 16 residues. V lost 4 bases and J lost 7; bases outside the gene matches: 9. CDR1 is LGHNA, CDR2 YSLEER, per germline. This chain's CDR3 is CASSPLTGTGVEKLFF. The CDR3 DNA reads as TGCGCCAGCAGCCCCTTAACCGGGACAGGGGTTGAAAAACTGTTTTTT.

The rearrangement joins TRBV28 to TRBJ2-1, with TRBD2 identical over 7 bases. The CDR3 length is 13 residues. CDR1 and CDR2 (germline): MDHEN, SYDVKM. The junction had 11 bases not matched to a gene; V was cut back by 6 bases and J by 12 bases. The CDR3 loop is CASSTSDRKGQFF. In nucleotides, the CDR3 is TGTGCCAGCAGCACTAGCGATCGGAAGGGGCAGTTCTTC.

V usage is TRBV9 and J usage is TRBJ1-3; TRBD1 is a possible D gene (5 bases). This CDR3 has 14 amino acids. The V end was cut by 0 bases, the J end by 1 base, with 5 bases between. The germline CDR1 and CDR2 sequences are SGDLS and YYNGEE. CDR3 sequence reads: CASSVEGSGNTIYF. CDR3 nucleotide sequence: TGTGCCAGCAGCGTAGAGGGGTCTGGAAACACCATATATTTT.

This clone has a handful of counts. This sequence joins TRBV5-6 and TRBJ1-4; TRBD1 matches 8 bases. In germline, CDR1 is SGHDT, CDR2 YYEEEE. Trimming took 7 bases from V and 7 from J; bases not matched to a gene: 9. The length of the CDR3 is 14 residues. CDR3 DNA sequence: TGTGCCAGCCGATCCAGGGGGCGAGGTGAAAAACTGTTTTTT. It is translated as CASRSRGRGEKLFF.

V is TRBV29-1 and J is TRBJ2-7; D is possibly TRBD1 (6 bases). The CDR3 extends over 12 amino acids. The germline gives CDR1 SQVTM, CDR2 ANQGSEA. V shed 8 bases and J shed 4 bases, with 15 bases lying between them. The DNA of the CDR3 is TGCAGCACACGGGACACTCAATACGAGCAGTACTTC. Encoded protein: CSTRDTQYEQYF.

The chain links TRBV6-5 to TRBJ2-5; tentative D call: TRBD1 (5 bases). The J call may be faulty, since TRBJ2-7 better matches the DNA end. The CDR3 runs 15 residues. The germline gives CDR1 MNHEY, CDR2 SVGAGI. The CDR3 sequence: CASSPGVGVTYEQYF. The CDR3 region has the DNA TGTGCCAGCAGCCCAGGCGTAGGGGTAACCTACGAGCAGTACTTC.

As to this clone: The junction departs from germline at one end; a sequencing error may be responsible. The chain uses TRBV7-9 and TRBJ2-7; 8 nucleotides agree with TRBD2. This CDR3 is built from 13 residues. The germline V gene encodes CDR1 SEHNR and CDR2 FQNEAQ (reference sequence). CDR3 coding DNA: TGTTCCAGCAGCTGGGGACTAGCCTACGAGCAGTACTTC. This codes for CSSSWGLAYEQYF.

V gene TRBV6-5 combines with J gene TRBJ2-1; 12 bases align to TRBD2. Germline lookup yields CDR1 MNHEY and CDR2 SVGAGI. The CDR3 is 14 residues long. V shed 5 bases and J 4 bases; nucleotides not matched to a gene: 0. In DNA form, the CDR3 reads TGTGCCAGCAGTGGACTAGCGGGATACAATGAGCAGTTCTTC. Translation: CASSGLAGYNEQFF.

The J gene is TRBJ2-7, the V gene TRBV6-1; 8 bases line up with TRBD1. The V segment lost 8 bases and the J segment 0 bases; nucleotides outside the gene matches: 9. The germline V gene has CDR1 MNHNS and CDR2 SASEGT. The CDR3 consists of 15 residues. The CDR3 nucleotides are TGTGCCAGCGAGATTGGACAGGGTAGCTCCTACGAGCAGTACTTC. Protein product: CASEIGQGSSYEQYF.

The gene calls are TRBV7-9 and TRBJ2-7, with D possibly TRBD2 on 6 matching bases. Germline CDR1 SEHNR, CDR2 FQNEAQ (reference sequence). V was clipped by 6 bases and J by 7 bases, with 22 bases between them. The CDR3 contains 15 residues. CDR3 coding DNA: TGTGCCAGCAGTCTGTTGCGGGATTGGGAAGGGGAGCAGTACTTC. Translating it yields CASSLLRDWEGEQYF.

This clone appeared once. V is TRBV19 and J is TRBJ1-3; 8 bases match TRBD1. The J segment lost 0 bases and the V segment lost 6 bases, leaving 7 bases of the junction unmatched. Germline CDR1 LNHDA, CDR2 SQIVND (reference sequence). The CDR3 totals 16 residues. The CDR3 protein is CASRPGGRASGNTIYF. In nucleotides, the CDR3 is TGTGCCAGTAGACCAGGGGGCAGAGCCTCTGGAAACACCATATATTTT.

This clone has just one count. V gene TRBV4-3 combines with J gene TRBJ1-1; D gene unclear. The CDR3 has 13 amino acids. V was cut by 0 bases and J by 5 bases, with 7 bases left in between. Germline V lookup: CDR1 LGHNA, CDR2 YSLEER. This CDR3 reads CASSQDRRTEAFF. In nucleotides, the CDR3 is TGCGCCAGCAGCCAAGACCGGAGAACTGAAGCTTTCTTT.

The V and J genes are TRBV27 and TRBJ2-1; D unclear. V gave up 2 bases and J gave up 4 bases, with 6 bases separating them. This CDR3 has 13 residues. Germline CDR1 is MNHEY and CDR2 is SMNVEV (reference sequence). CDR3 sequence reads: CASSLINYNEQFF. The CDR3 DNA sequence: TGTGCCAGCAGTTTAATAAATTACAATGAGCAGTTCTTC.

The gene calls are TRBV4-1 and TRBJ2-3; D possibly corresponds to TRBD1 (5 bases). The V gene lost 7 bases and the J gene lost 0 bases, with 11 bases spanning the gap. Germline V gene data show CDR1 as MGHRA and CDR2 as YSYEKL. The CDR3 covers 14 residues. The CDR3, as DNA: TGCGCCAGCACCTACAGACAGAGCACAGATACGCAGTATTTT. This codes for CASTYRQSTDTQYF.

The rearrangement uses TRBV4-1 and TRBJ1-4, with D possibly matching TRBD1 (5 bases). Germline CDR1 MGHRA, CDR2 YSYEKL. The V and J ends lost 1 base and 8 bases respectively, with 14 bases between them. This CDR3 contains 15 residues. The CDR3 DNA sequence: TGCGCCAGCAGCCAAGCCTGGGGGGAACGCGAAAAACTGTTTTTT. Translating gives CASSQAWGEREKLFF.

This chain links TRBV28 with TRBJ2-1; tentative D call: TRBD1 (6 bases). The CDR3 is 14 amino acids. Trimming left V 1 base short and J 5 bases short, with 9 bases between. The germline gives CDR1 MDHEN, CDR2 SYDVKM. The CDR3 spells CASSLYPGDNEQFF. The CDR3 DNA is TGTGCCAGCAGTTTATACCCAGGGGACAATGAGCAGTTCTTC.